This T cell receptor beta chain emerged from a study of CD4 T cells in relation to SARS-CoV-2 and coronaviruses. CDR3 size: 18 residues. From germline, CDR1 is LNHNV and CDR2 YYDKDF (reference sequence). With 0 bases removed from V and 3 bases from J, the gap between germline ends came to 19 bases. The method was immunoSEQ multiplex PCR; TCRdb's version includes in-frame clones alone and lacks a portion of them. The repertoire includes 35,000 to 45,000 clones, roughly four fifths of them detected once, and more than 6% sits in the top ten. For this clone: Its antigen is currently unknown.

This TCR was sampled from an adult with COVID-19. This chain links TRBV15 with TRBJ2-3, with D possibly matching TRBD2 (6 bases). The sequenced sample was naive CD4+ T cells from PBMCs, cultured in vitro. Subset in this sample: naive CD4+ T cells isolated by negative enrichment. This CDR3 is CATSRDRGLAEITDTQYF. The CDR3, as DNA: TGTGCCACCAGCAGAGATAGAGGGTTAGCGGAGATAACAGATACGCAGTATTTT.